These T cell receptor beta chains were read from a single sample in a study of T cell repertoires and HLA-DP antigens. Method: immunoSEQ multiplex PCR; TCRdb's copy keeps in-frame clones and lacks some. Of about 89,000 clones in the sample, about 89% were seen once. No antigens are known for them. Sequencing used CD4+ T cells from PBMCs. These receptors all come from a man in his forties or fifties in good health and CMV-seronegative. The conserved cysteine and the conserved F or W are not part of the CDR3 here. Each record gives: V gene, J gene, CDR3 protein.

>TRBV7-9|TRBJ2-5
ASSSHRAGQETQY
>TRBV6-6|TRBJ1-2
ASRTGQGNYGYT
>TRBV19|TRBJ2-7
ASTGQGAINEQY
>TRBV7-8|TRBJ2-2
ASPLDPGLAGANTGELF
>TRBV19|TRBJ1-1
ASSHRTGGNTEAF
>TRBV2|TRBJ2-6
ASKQVLSGANVLT
>TRBV5-1|TRBJ1-1
ASSLAPGSVLNTEAF
>TRBV6-1|TRBJ2-1
ASSEMVAGGFQF
>TRBV19|TRBJ2-3
ASSIEPSGVTDTQY
>TRBV19|TRBJ2-3
ASSIEGWRTDTQY
>TRBV30|TRBJ2-7
AWAQGTSYEQY
>TRBV6-1|TRBJ2-3
ASSEVGLGADTQY
>TRBV30|TRBJ2-3
AWRTSGGALTQY